This TCR beta chain comes out of a study of blood T cell repertoires in COVID-19 (dated by TCRdb to 2018 to 2021). About the investigation overall: Samples from collaborators originated in the United States, Italy and Spain and spanned both the acute and convalescent phases of COVID-19. The material from the prospective study consisted of cDNA or gDNA derived from T cells, B-cell-depleted T cells, or PBMCs. Deeply sampled blood TCRbeta repertoires from subjects exposed to, actively infected with, or recovered from COVID-19 were included in the dataset. A freely available public database, intended as a resource for researchers studying the immune response to SARS-CoV-2, is where the repertoires were released. Samples were obtained from the ongoing ImmuneRACE study (first 160 participants) and from some 1,300 subjects provided by 6 global collaborators. The sample metadata nearly always contained a de-identified subject ID, COVID-19 status, age in years and sex. Where HLA class I and class II types were available, the types were taken from metadata supplied by the sample provider, not from assay-based typing. General findings and caveats noted by the study authors: How much clinical and demographic metadata was included differed by source and by participant, and the metadata was provided uncurated.

The germline V and J ends show losses of 5 bases and 3 bases respectively, and no gene match explains 8 bases of the junction. Counted from cysteine to phenylalanine, this CDR3 has 15 amino acids. Of the read, only the CDR3 DNA is kept; its 45 bases are in frame from base 1. The germline V gene encodes CDR1 PRHDT and CDR2 FYEKMQ (reference sequence). Participants in the prospective study were aged roughly 18 to 100 years, lived in about two dozen United States geographic areas, and enrolled through a virtual design. In the prospective study, participants were assigned to cohorts based on the clinical history participants reported in a screening survey and a study questionnaire. ImmuneRACE Cohort 3 recovered participants were defined by two consecutive negative NP/OP PCR tests, healthcare professional clearance, or symptom resolution. In the prospective study, mobile phlebotomists collected whole blood, serum and a nasopharyngeal or oropharyngeal swab from each participant. Prospective study participants could optionally give additional blood draws and questionnaires over a roughly 2-month period. Blood samples from the prospective study were shipped frozen or at room temperature prior to DNA extraction.

TCRbeta CDR3 regions were amplified from genomic DNA by means of the immunoSEQ Assay, a bias-controlled multiplex PCR. Under the source paper's analysis protocol: The number of nucleated cells in each sample was estimated by amplification of reference gene primers within the assay. To quantify the absolute abundance of each unique TCRbeta CDR3 rearrangement, sequence reads were collapsed and filtered. For each sample, productive Simpson clonality was calculated by taking the square root of Simpson's diversity index across productive rearrangements. Imported from immuneACCESS, the table was reduced by TCRdb to in-frame sequences with V and J called. These copies leave out some clones; in studies compared against another copy, an unresolved V gene accounts for under half, and the cause of the remainder is not known. That table supplies the V and J calls and clone size; D and trimming were determined from the DNA. The sample table shows fewer than 250,000 clones, and about 82% are seen once. The biggest ten clones account for around 1.9% of the sample.

This clone was counted a single time. Its recognized antigen is unknown. Within one base of it there is no much larger clone, and no base qualities were kept. This sequence originates from a woman aged 50 to 60 who had recovered from COVID-19. The chain links TRBV13 with TRBJ2-5, with TRBD2 identical over 8 junction bases. Sequencing input: PBMCs or T cells enriched from blood (not recorded which). The DNA sequence reads TGTGCCAGCAGCCCCAGACTAGCGAGTGAAGAGACCCAGTACTTC. Its protein is CASSPRLASEETQYF.